The 23 T cell receptor beta chains below all came from one sample that was sequenced in a study of technical replicates of blood from a few donors. Assay: immunoSEQ multiplex PCR; the TCRdb copy retains only in-frame clones and omits some. Altogether about 82,000 clones are present, 96% being singletons, with the ten largest covering roughly 0.34%. Sequencing was done on a sample of T cells isolated from PBMCs. Source of these receptors: a human donor in good health.

This chain joins TRBV9 and TRBJ2-7, with D perhaps matching TRBD2 (7 bases). CDR3 size: 16 residues. Germline V CDR1 and CDR2: SGDLS, YYNGEE. With 0 bases removed from V and 2 bases from J, the gap between germline ends came to 15 bases. CDR3 sequence (DNA): TGTGCCAGCAGCGTAGAAGGGGGGACTACCGCCTACGAGCAGTACTTC. This gives the protein CASSVEGGTTAYEQYF.

The rearrangement links TRBV7-8 to TRBJ2-3; D perhaps matches TRBD1 (6 bases). The CDR3 extends over 15 amino acids. Germline loops: CDR1 SGHVS, CDR2 FQNEAQ. V lost 8 bases and J lost 3, with 18 bases in between. The CDR3 DNA follows: TGTGCCAGCGGCGCATCCAGGGGTAGGACAGATACGCAGTATTTT. This sequence encodes CASGASRGRTDTQYF.

This chain joins TRBV28 and TRBJ2-7; 8 positions agree with TRBD2. This CDR3 contains 14 residues. Germline loops: CDR1 MDHEN, CDR2 SYDVKM. The ends lost 2 bases at V and 5 bases at J; junction bases unmatched: 5. The CDR3 coding sequence is TGTGCCAGCAGTTTAAGCGGGAGTACCAACGAGCAGTACTTC. As protein: CASSLSGSTNEQYF.

The chain combines TRBV5-8 with TRBJ1-1, with 9 bases fitting TRBD1. V lost 2 bases to trimming and J lost 2 bases; unmatched junction nucleotides: 4. Germline V gene lookup returns CDR1 SGHTS and CDR2 YDEGEE. The CDR3 covers 15 residues. CDR3 sequence reads: CASSFGTGRNTEAFF. CDR3 nucleotides: TGTGCCAGCAGCTTTGGGACAGGGCGAAACACTGAAGCTTTCTTT.

The chain recombines TRBV7-2 with TRBJ2-7; D remains ambiguous. The V and J ends lost 1 base and 7 bases respectively, with 11 bases between them. This CDR3 comprises 13 residues. Per the germline V gene, CDR1 is SGHTA and CDR2 is FQGNSA. CDR3 loop: CASSLGHLGEQYF. The CDR3 bases are TGTGCCAGCAGCTTAGGCCACCTAGGTGAGCAGTACTTC.

J is TRBJ2-3 and V is TRBV7-3; 10 bases align to TRBD2. The CDR3 runs 16 residues. Trimming at V came to 4 bases and at J to 0 bases, leaving 4 bases not matched to a gene. Germline-derived CDR1 and CDR2 are SGHTA and FQGTGA. CDR3 amino acids: CASSSLAGTSTDTQYF. The CDR3 DNA reads TGTGCCAGCAGCTCACTAGCGGGGACTAGCACAGATACGCAGTATTTT.

J is TRBJ2-1 and V is TRBV2, with TRBD2 matching 14 bases. The CDR3 consists of 20 residues. With V trimmed by 5 bases and J by 2 bases, 14 bases remained unmatched. Germline loops: CDR1 SNHLY, CDR2 FYNNEI. In DNA, the CDR3 is TGTGCCAGCAGTCTCACCCCGGGACTAGCGGGAGCGGATGCCTACAATGAGCAGTTCTTC. Its translation: CASSLTPGLAGADAYNEQFF.

The chain employs TRBV7-9 and TRBJ2-2; D unclear. Trimming stripped 2 bases from V and 6 bases from J, with 10 bases between. Looked up from germline, CDR1 is SEHNR and CDR2 is FQNEAQ (reference sequence). This CDR3 is built from 14 residues. Here the CDR3 DNA reads TGTGCCAGCAGCTTATCGGTAGTGGCCGGGGAGCTGTTTTTT. Protein sequence: CASSLSVVAGELFF.

The chain links TRBV6-5 to TRBJ2-1, with 9 bases that match TRBD2. The V gene's germline CDR1 is MNHEY and CDR2 SVGAGI. V shed 6 bases and J 6 bases; nucleotides not matched to a gene: 9. The CDR3 spans 15 residues. CDR3 amino acids: CASSPPGLAINEQFF. The CDR3 region has the DNA TGTGCCAGCAGCCCACCGGGACTAGCAATCAATGAGCAGTTCTTC.

The chain recombines TRBV19 with TRBJ1-1, with a possible D match to TRBD1 (6 bases). CDR3 length: 11 residues. V lost 7 bases, J lost 6 bases, and 9 bases lay in between. CDR1 and CDR2 from the germline V gene are LNHDA and SQIVND (reference sequence). The CDR3 region has the DNA TGTGCCAGTAAGGGGGTTGCTGAAGCTTTCTTT. Translation gives CASKGVAEAFF.

The gene calls are TRBV4-3 and TRBJ2-7; maybe TRBD2 (5 bases). The CDR3 covers 15 residues. V was shortened by 0 bases and J by 2 bases, with 11 bases between the two germline ends. Germline CDR1 LGHNA, CDR2 YSLEER. In DNA form, the CDR3 reads TGCGCCAGCAGCCAAGATACCGGGGTACCCTACGAGCAGTACTTC. It is translated as CASSQDTGVPYEQYF.

This clone showed up just once. J is TRBJ1-1 and V is TRBV5-4; perhaps TRBD1 as D (6 bases). The CDR3 is made up of 16 amino acids. The germline V and J ends were trimmed by 1 base and 2 bases, with 15 bases remaining between them. Germline-derived CDR1 and CDR2 are SGHNT and YYREEE (reference sequence). CDR3 region: CASSLLEQGYNTEAFF. The CDR3 DNA sequence: TGTGCCAGCAGCTTGTTAGAACAGGGTTACAACACTGAAGCTTTCTTT.

V gene TRBV5-1 combines with J gene TRBJ1-1; D is undetermined. CDR3 size: 14 residues. Trimming cost V 2 bases and J 1 base, with 9 bases left between them. Germline CDR1 SGHRS, CDR2 YFSETQ. CDR3 region: CASSFSGPNTEAFF. The CDR3, as DNA: TGCGCCAGCAGCTTTAGCGGTCCGAACACTGAAGCTTTCTTT.

The rearrangement uses TRBV27 and TRBJ1-3; 7 nucleotides line up with TRBD1. Trimming removed 8 bases from V and 3 bases from J; junction bases left unmatched: 10. The CDR3 has 15 residues. Per germline, CDR1 MNHEY and CDR2 SMNVEV (reference sequence). The CDR3 DNA is TGTGCCAGCTCCCGGACAGGAGAAGTTGGAAACACCATATATTTT. This gives the protein CASSRTGEVGNTIYF.

V gene TRBV28 combines with J gene TRBJ1-1; D remains unclear. The CDR3 extends over 12 amino acids. CDR1 is MDHEN, CDR2 SYDVKM, per germline. Trimming took off 8 bases at V and 5 bases at J, with 12 bases between the two ends. This chain's CDR3 is CASSSLETEAFF. CDR3 DNA: TGTGCCAGCTCATCCTTGGAGACTGAAGCTTTCTTT. Full variable domain (rest looked up from reference TRBV28 and TRBJ1-1): DVKVTQSSRYLVKRTGEKVFLECVQDMDHENMFWYRQDPGLGLRLIYFSYDVKMKEKGDIPEGYSVSREKKERFSLILESASTNQTSMYLCASSSLETEAFFGQGTRLTVV.

This chain connects TRBV13 to TRBJ1-3; D is ambiguous. This CDR3 has 14 residues. V shed 9 bases and J shed 3 bases, with 15 bases lying between them. Germline values: CDR1 PRHDT, CDR2 FYEKMQ (reference sequence). The CDR3 loop is CASSPREFGNTIYF. CDR3 nucleotides: TGTGCCAGTTCACCGAGGGAGTTTGGAAACACCATATATTTT.

The genes are TRBV7-9 and TRBJ1-2; TRBD1 matches 10 bases. The germline V gene encodes CDR1 SEHNR and CDR2 FQNEAQ (reference sequence). Trimming removed 5 bases from V and 2 bases from J; junction bases left unmatched: 17. The CDR3 length is 19 residues. The DNA of the CDR3 is TGTGCCAGCAGCCCGGGGTTGCAGGACAGGGGGAGTATAAACTATGGCTACACCTTC. This gives the protein CASSPGLQDRGSINYGYTF.

DNA for the CDR3: TGTGCCAGCACCTTCGGACAGGGAGGGTGGGAGCAGTACTTC. This encodes CASTFGQGGWEQYF. The chain has TRBV5-6 and TRBJ2-7; weak D call: TRBD1 (8 bases). Germline V lookup: CDR1 SGHDT, CDR2 YYEEEE. The CDR3 is 14 amino acids. V lost 6 bases, J lost 7 bases, and 20 bases lay in between.

The chain links TRBV6-5 to TRBJ1-2; TRBD1 agrees at 8 bases. The V and J ends lost 2 bases and 7 bases, in that order; junction bases with no gene match: 12. This CDR3 is built from 16 residues. The V gene's germline CDR1 is MNHEY and CDR2 SVGAGI. As DNA, the CDR3 is TGTGCCAGCAGTTACGCAGGGGGCACAGGAGAGAGTGGCTACACCTTC. This encodes CASSYAGGTGESGYTF.

V is TRBV30 and J is TRBJ2-7; 8 nucleotides align to TRBD2. Trimming cost V 3 bases and J 5 bases; bases outside gene matches: 15. Per germline, CDR1 GTSNPN and CDR2 SVGIG (reference sequence). This CDR3 is built from 16 residues. The CDR3 nucleotides are TGTGCCTGGAGACCCCTACAAAAGCGGGAGATTAACGAGCAGTACTTC. Encoded protein: CAWRPLQKREINEQYF. The whole variable domain, remainder taken from reference TRBV30 and TRBJ2-7, is SQTIHQWPATLVQPVGSPLSLECTVEGTSNPNLYWYRQAAGRGLQLLFYSVGIGQISSEVPQNLSASRPQDRQFILSSKKLLLSDSGFYLCAWRPLQKREINEQYFGPGTRLTVT.

The genes are TRBV9 and TRBJ2-5; a possible D gene is TRBD2 (5 bases). The length of the CDR3 is 13 residues. V was trimmed by 3 bases and J by 3 bases, leaving 9 bases between them. Germline lookup yields CDR1 SGDLS and CDR2 YYNGEE. CDR3 DNA: TGTGCCAGCAGCGGGGGAGTTGAAGAGACCCAGTACTTC. Residues: CASSGGVEETQYF.

This clone was counted a single time. J is TRBJ2-7 and V is TRBV5-4; perhaps TRBD2 as D (5 bases). Trimming removed 5 bases from V and 3 bases from J, with 21 bases in between. This CDR3 has 16 amino acids. Germline V gene sequence: CDR1 SGHNT, CDR2 YYREEE (reference sequence). CDR3 in DNA: TGTGCCAGCAGGCTCAGCTCTGAGGGCTACTTCTACGAGCAGTACTTC. Translated: CASRLSSEGYFYEQYF.

The V call is TRBV10-2, the J call TRBJ1-2; D may be TRBD1 (6 bases). With 3 bases removed from V and 4 bases from J, the gap between germline ends came to 15 bases. Per germline, CDR1 WSHSY and CDR2 SAAADI. There are 15 residues in the CDR3. The CDR3 bases are TGCGCCAGCAGTGATGTACAGGGTTCGGGCTATGGCTACACCTTC. This codes for CASSDVQGSGYGYTF.